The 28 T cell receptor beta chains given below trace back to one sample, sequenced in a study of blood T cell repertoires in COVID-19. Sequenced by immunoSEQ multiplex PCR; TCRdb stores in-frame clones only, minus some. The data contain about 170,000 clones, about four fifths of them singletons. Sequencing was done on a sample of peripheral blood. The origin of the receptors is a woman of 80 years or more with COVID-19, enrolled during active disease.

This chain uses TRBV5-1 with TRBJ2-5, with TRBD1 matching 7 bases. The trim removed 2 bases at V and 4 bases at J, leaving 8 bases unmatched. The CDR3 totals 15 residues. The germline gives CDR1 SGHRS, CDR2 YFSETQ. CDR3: CASSFRQGGGETQYF. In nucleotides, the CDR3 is TGCGCCAGCAGCTTCCGACAGGGCGGAGGAGAGACCCAGTACTTC.

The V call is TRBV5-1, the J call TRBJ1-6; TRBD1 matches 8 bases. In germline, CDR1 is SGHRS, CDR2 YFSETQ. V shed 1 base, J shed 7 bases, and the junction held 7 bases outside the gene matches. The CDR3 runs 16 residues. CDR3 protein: CASSLQGAFANSPLHF. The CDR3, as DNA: TGCGCCAGCAGCTTGCAGGGGGCTTTTGCGAATTCACCCCTCCACTTT.

The CDR3 DNA follows: TGTGCCAGCAGTTCAACTAGCGGGGGGCGAGAGACCCAGTACTTC. This encodes CASSSTSGGRETQYF. The V gene is TRBV6-6, the J gene TRBJ2-5, with 12 bases lining up with TRBD2. The CDR3 is made up of 15 amino acids. V was pared by 4 bases and J by 4 bases, with 4 bases of the junction left unmatched. The V gene's germline CDR1 is MNHNY and CDR2 SVGAGI (reference sequence).

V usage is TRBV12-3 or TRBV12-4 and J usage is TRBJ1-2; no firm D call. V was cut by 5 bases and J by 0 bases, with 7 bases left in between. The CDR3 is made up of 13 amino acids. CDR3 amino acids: CASSPNSNYGYTF. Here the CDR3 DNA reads TGTGCCAGCAGTCCTAATTCTAACTATGGCTACACCTTC.

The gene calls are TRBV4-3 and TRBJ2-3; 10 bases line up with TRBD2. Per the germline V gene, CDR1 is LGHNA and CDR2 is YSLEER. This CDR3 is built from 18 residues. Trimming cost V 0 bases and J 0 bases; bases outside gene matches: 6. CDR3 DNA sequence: TGCGCCAGCAGCCAAGATCTAGCGGGGGCGTCTAGCACAGATACGCAGTATTTT. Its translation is CASSQDLAGASSTDTQYF.

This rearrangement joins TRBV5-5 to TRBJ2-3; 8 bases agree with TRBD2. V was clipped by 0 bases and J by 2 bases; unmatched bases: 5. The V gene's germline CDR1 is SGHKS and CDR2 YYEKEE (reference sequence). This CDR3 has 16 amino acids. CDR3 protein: CASSLERGSFTDTQYF. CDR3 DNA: TGTGCCAGCAGCTTGGAGCGGGGGAGTTTCACAGATACGCAGTATTTT. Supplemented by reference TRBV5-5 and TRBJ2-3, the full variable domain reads DAGVTQSPTHLIKTRGQQVTLRCSPISGHKSVSWYQQVLGQGPQFIFQYYEKEERGRGNFPDRFSARQFPNYSSELNVNALLLGDSALYLCASSLERGSFTDTQYFGPGTRLTVL.

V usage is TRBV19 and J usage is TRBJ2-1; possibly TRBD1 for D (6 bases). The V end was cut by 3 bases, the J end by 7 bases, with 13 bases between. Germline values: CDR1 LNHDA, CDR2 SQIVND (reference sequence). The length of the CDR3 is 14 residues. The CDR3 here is CASSMDSVKNEQFF. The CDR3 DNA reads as TGTGCCAGTAGTATGGACAGTGTTAAGAATGAGCAGTTCTTC.

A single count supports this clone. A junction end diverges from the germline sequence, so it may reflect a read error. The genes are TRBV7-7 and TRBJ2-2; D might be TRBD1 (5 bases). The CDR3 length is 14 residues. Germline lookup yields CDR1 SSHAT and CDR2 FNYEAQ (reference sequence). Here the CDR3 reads CASSPTENTGELFF. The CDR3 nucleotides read TGTGCTAGCAGCCCGACAGAAAACACCGGGGAGCTGTTTTTT. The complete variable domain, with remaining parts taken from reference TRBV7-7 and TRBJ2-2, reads GAGVSQSPRYKVTKRGQDVTLRCDPISSHATLYWYQQALGQGPEFLTYFNYEAQPDKSGLPSDRFSAERPEGSISTLTIQRTEQRDSAMYRCASSPTENTGELFFGEGSRLTVL.

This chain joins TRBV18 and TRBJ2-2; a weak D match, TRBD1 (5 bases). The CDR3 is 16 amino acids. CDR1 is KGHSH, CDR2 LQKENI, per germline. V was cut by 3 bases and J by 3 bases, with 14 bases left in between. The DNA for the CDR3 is TGTGCCAGCTCACCCCTGGTGGCAGGGCACACCGGGGAGCTGTTTTTT. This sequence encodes CASSPLVAGHTGELFF.

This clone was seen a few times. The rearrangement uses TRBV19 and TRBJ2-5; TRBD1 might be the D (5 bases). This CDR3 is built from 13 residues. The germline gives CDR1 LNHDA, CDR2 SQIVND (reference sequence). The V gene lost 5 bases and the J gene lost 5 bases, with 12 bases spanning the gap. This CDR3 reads CASSLRGLETQYF. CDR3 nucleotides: TGTGCCAGTAGTCTAAGGGGTTTGGAGACCCAGTACTTC. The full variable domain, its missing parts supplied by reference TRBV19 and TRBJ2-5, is DGGITQSPKYLFRKEGQNVTLSCEQNLNHDAMYWYRQDPGQGLRLIYYSQIVNDFQKGDIAEGYSVSREKKESFPLTVTSAQKNPTAFYLCASSLRGLETQYFGPGTRLLVL.

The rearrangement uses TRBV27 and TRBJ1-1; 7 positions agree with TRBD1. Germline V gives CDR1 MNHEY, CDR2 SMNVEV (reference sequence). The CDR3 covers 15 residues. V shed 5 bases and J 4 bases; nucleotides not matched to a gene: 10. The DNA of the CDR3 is TGTGCCAGCAGTCCAACGACAGGGCTAGGCACTGAAGCTTTCTTT. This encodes CASSPTTGLGTEAFF.

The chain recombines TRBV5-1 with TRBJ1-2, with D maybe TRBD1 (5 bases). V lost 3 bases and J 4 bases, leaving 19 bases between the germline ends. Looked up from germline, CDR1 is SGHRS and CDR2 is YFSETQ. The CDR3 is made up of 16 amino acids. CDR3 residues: CASSSSARQLGYGYTF. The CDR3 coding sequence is TGCGCCAGCAGCTCGTCCGCTCGACAGTTGGGCTATGGCTACACCTTC.

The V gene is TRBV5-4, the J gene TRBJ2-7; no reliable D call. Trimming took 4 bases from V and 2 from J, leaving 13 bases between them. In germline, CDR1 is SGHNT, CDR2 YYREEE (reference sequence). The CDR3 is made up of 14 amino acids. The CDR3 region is CASSRLGLTYEQYF. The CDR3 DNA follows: TGTGCCAGCAGCAGGTTGGGCTTAACCTACGAGCAGTACTTC.

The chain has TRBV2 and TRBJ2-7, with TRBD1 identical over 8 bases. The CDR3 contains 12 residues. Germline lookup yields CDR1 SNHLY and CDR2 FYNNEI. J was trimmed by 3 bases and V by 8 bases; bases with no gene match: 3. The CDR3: CASVGQDYEQYF. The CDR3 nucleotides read TGTGCCAGCGTGGGACAGGACTACGAGCAGTACTTC. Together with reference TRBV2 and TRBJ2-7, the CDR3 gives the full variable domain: EPEVTQTPSHQVTQMGQEVILRCVPISNHLYFYWYRQILGQKVEFLVSFYNNEISEKSEIFDDQFSVERPDGSNFTLKIRSTKLEDSAMYFCASVGQDYEQYFGPGTRLTVT.

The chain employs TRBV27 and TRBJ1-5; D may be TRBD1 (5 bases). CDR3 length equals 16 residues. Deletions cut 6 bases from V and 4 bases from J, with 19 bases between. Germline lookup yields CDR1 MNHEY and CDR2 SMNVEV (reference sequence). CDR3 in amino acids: CASSPQATVENQPQHF. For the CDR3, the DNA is TGTGCCAGCAGCCCCCAAGCGACAGTGGAAAATCAGCCCCAGCATTTT.

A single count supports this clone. CDR3 protein: CASSHGESDGYTF. DNA of the CDR3: TGTGCCAGCAGCCACGGGGAGTCTGATGGCTACACCTTC. This rearrangement joins TRBV3-1 (or the pseudogene TRBV3-2) to TRBJ1-2; D ambiguous. This CDR3 has 13 amino acids. Germline CDR1 reads LGHDT; CDR2 reads YNNKEL (reference sequence). The V and J ends lost 3 bases and 6 bases respectively, with 11 bases between them.

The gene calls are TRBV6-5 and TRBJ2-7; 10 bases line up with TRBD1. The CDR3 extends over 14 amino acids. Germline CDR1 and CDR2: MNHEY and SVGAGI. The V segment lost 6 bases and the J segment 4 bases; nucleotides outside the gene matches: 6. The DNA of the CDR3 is TGTGCCAGCAGCGCGACAGGGGGCTTTTACGAGCAGTACTTC. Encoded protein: CASSATGGFYEQYF.

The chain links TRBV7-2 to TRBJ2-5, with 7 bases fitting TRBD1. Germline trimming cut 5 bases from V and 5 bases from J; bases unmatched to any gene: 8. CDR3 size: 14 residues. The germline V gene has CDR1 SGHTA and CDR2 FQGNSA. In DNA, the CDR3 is TGTGCCAGCAGCCAACAGGGGAACGGGGAGACCCAGTACTTC. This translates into CASSQQGNGETQYF.

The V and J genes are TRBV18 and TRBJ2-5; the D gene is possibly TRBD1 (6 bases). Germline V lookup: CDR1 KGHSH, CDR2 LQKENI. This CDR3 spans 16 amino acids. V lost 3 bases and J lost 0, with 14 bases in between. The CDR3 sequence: CASSPLRTAYQETQYF. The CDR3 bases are TGTGCCAGCTCACCTCTTAGGACAGCGTACCAAGAGACCCAGTACTTC.

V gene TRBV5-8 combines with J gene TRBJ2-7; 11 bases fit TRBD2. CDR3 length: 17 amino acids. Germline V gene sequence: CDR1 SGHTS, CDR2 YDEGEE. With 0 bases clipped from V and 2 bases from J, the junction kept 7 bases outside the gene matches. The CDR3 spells CASSLERLAGRAYEQYF. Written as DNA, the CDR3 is TGTGCCAGCAGCTTGGAAAGACTAGCGGGACGGGCCTACGAGCAGTACTTC.

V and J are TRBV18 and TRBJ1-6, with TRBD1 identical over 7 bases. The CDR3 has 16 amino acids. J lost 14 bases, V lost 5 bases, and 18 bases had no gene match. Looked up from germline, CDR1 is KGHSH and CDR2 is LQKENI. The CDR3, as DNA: TGTGCCAGCTCATCAAAAGAATGGACAGGCGCCCTGACCCTCCACTTT. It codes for CASSSKEWTGALTLHF.

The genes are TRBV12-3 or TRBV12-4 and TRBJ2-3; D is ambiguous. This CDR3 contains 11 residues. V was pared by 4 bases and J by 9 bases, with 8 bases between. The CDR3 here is CASSSSRTQYF. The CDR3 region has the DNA TGTGCCAGCAGTTCCTCCCGGACGCAGTATTTT.

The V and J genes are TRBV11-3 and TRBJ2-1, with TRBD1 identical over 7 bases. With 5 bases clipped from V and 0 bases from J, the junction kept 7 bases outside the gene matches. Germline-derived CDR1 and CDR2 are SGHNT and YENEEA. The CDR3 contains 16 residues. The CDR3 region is CASSPGQVYSYNEQFF. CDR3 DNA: TGTGCCAGCAGCCCAGGACAGGTGTACTCCTACAATGAGCAGTTCTTC.

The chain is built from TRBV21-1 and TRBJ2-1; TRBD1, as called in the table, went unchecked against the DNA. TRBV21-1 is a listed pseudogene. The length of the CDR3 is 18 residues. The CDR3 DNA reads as TGTGCCAGCAGCACATCTATCAGGGTAGGTAGGAGTAAGGATGAGCAGTTCTTC. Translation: CASSTSIRVGRSKDEQFF.

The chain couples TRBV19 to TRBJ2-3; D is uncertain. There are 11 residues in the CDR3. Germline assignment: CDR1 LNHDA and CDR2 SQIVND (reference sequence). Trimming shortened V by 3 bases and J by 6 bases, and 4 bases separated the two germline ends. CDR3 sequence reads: CASSISDTQYF. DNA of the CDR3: TGTGCCAGTAGTATTTCTGATACGCAGTATTTT.

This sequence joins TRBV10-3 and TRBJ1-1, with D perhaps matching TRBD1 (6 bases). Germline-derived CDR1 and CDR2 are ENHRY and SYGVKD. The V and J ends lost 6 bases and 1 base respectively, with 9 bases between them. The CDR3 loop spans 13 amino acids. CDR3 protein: CAIRGQQNTEAFF. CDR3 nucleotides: TGTGCCATCAGAGGACAGCAGAACACTGAAGCTTTCTTT.

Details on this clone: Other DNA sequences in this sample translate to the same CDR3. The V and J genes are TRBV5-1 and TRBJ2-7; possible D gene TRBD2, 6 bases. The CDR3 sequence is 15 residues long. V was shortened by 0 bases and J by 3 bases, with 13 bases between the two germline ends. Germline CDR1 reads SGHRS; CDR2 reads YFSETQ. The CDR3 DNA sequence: TGCGCCAGCAGCTTGGTTGCGGGACGCGGCTACGAGCAGTACTTC. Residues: CASSLVAGRGYEQYF.

CDR3 nucleotide sequence: TGCGCCAGCAGCTTGGAAGTTAGCGGCACAGATACGCAGTATTTT. Protein sequence: CASSLEVSGTDTQYF. The chain carries TRBV5-1 and TRBJ2-3; TRBD2 might be the D (5 bases). This CDR3 is 15 amino acids long. The V end lost 0 bases, the J end lost 1 base, and 9 bases lay between the germline ends. CDR1 is SGHRS and CDR2 is YFSETQ in the germline V gene. Full variable domain (missing parts from reference TRBV5-1 and TRBJ2-3): KAGVTQTPRYLIKTRGQQVTLSCSPISGHRSVSWYQQTPGQGLQFLFEYFSETQRNKGNFPGRFSGRQFSNSRSEMNVSTLELGDSALYLCASSLEVSGTDTQYFGPGTRLTVL.